Here is one T cell receptor (beta chain) with its context. The antigen remains unidentified. This specimen belongs to a study of T cell responses to AZD1222 COVID-19 vaccine. Data came from immunoSEQ multiplex PCR; TCRdb stores just in-frame clones and leaves some out. Of 100,000 to 150,000 clones listed, roughly 89% were seen once; the top ten hold roughly 7.1%. V was shortened by 8 bases and J by 0 bases, with 8 bases between the two germline ends. The CDR3 is 13 residues long. In germline, CDR1 is SEHNR, CDR2 FQNEAQ (reference sequence). The study pooled second doses at about 4 or about 12 weeks. Study-level points and caveats: Unmutated regions of variants are reportedly targeted by nearly half of spike-specific TCRs. White British ancestry dominated among donors, who included more females, and clonal diversity was possibly underestimated.

The source is an adult who received the AZD1222 COVID-19 vaccine. The chain carries TRBV7-9 and TRBJ1-5; D gene ambiguous. Here the sequenced sample was peripheral blood, taken 28 days after the second AZD1222 dose. CDR3 sequence: CASGSLSNQPQHF. The CDR3 DNA reads as TGTGCCAGCGGTTCCCTTAGCAATCAGCCCCAGCATTTT.